This TCR beta chain was sequenced for a study of blood T cell repertoires in COVID-19. The table came from immunoSEQ multiplex PCR; TCRdb's copy has only in-frame clones and leaves some out. The sample gives about 340,000 clones, roughly 90% of which show up once; 18% is in the top ten. Trimming cost V 5 bases and J 7 bases, with 12 bases left between them. The CDR3 consists of 13 residues. The germline V gene encodes CDR1 SGHKS and CDR2 YYEKEE (reference sequence). The V and J genes are TRBV5-5 and TRBJ2-2; D possibly corresponds to TRBD1 (5 bases). This TCR came from a woman in her thirties who had recovered from COVID-19. Sequencing input: PBMCs or T cells enriched from blood (not recorded which). Written as DNA, the CDR3 is TGTGCCAGCAGAAGACAGTTTATCGGGGAGCTGTTTTTT. It codes for CASRRQFIGELFF.